The rows below give T cell receptor beta chains drawn from one sample of a study of blood T cells in healthy people across ages. Via MiXCR, TCRdb re-called the 5' RACE reads, giving one row per CDR3 protein. Here the sample spans a few hundred thousand distinct CDR3 sequences, approximately 52% being singletons. Sequencing was performed on blood. The receptors shown here come from a man between 60 and 75 years old in good health. Both conserved end residues are part of each CDR3. The D gene is left open where the match is weak. Size values are once, few and many counts, or a class for expanded clones, and some rows have none.

D	J	size	V	DNA	CDR3
.	TRBJ2-1	.	TRBV5-6	TGTGCCAGCAGCTTCCCGGACTCCTACAATGAGCAGTTCTTC	CASSFPDSYNEQFF
.	TRBJ2-4	.	TRBV27	TGTGCCAGCAGTGCAGGGTGGGGCGTAGGCATTCAGTACTTC	CASSAGWGVGIQYF
TRBD2	TRBJ2-5	.	TRBV7-2	TGTGCCAGCAGCTTAGTTCGGAGCGGGAGAGAGACCCAGTACTTC	CASSLVRSGRETQYF
.	TRBJ2-3	.	TRBV20-1	TGCAGTGCTAGGACGGGAGATACGCAGTATTTT	CSARTGDTQYF
.	TRBJ2-5	.	TRBV7-2	TGTGCCAGCAGCTTAGAGAGCAGCTCCTACGGGCAGTACTTC	CASSLESSSYGQYF
.	TRBJ1-2	.	TRBV28	TGTGCCAGCAGACCGACATCTAACTATGGCTACACCTTC	CASRPTSNYGYTF
.	TRBJ2-3	.	TRBV29-1	TGCAGCGGGAGGGGCACAGATACGCAGTATTTT	CSGRGTDTQYF
.	TRBJ2-3	.	TRBV28	TGTGCCAGCAGCCGTCGGGGAGCGACCACAGATACGCAGTATTTT	CASSRRGATTDTQYF
.	TRBJ2-2	.	TRBV6-5	TGTGCCAGCAGTTACCCCAATTCGGGACGGTCGAACACCGGGGAGCTGTTTTTT	CASSYPNSGRSNTGELFF
.	TRBJ2-1	many	TRBV29-1	TGCAGCGTTGCTGCAGCACCAGCGTCGAATGAGCAGTTCTTC	CSVAAAPASNEQFF
TRBD1	TRBJ1-1	.	TRBV27	TGTGCCAGCAGTTTTTCAATGGGGCAGGGGGATAGCACTGAAGCTTTCTTT	CASSFSMGQGDSTEAFF
.	TRBJ2-5	few	TRBV10-1	TGCGCCAGCAGTGAGTCGTCTGCGAGCCGGACCCAGTACTTC	CASSESSASRTQYF
.	TRBJ2-5	.	TRBV6-2/TRBV6-3	TGTGCCAGCAGTGATTTTAGCGATGAGACCCAGTACTTC	CASSDFSDETQYF
TRBD2	TRBJ2-1	.	TRBV4-2	TGTGCCGGCAGCCAGTACACCGGGACTAGCGGACGGAATGAGCAGTTCTTC	CAGSQYTGTSGRNEQFF
.	TRBJ2-5	.	TRBV7-2	TGTGCCAGCAGCTTTACCTCGGCCAGGGAAGAGACCCAGTACTTC	CASSFTSAREETQYF
TRBD1	TRBJ1-4	.	TRBV11-2	TGTGCCAGCAGCTTGGACAGGGGATTTGGAAAACTGTTTTTT	CASSLDRGFGKLFF
.	TRBJ2-7	many	TRBV11-2	TGTGCCAGCAGCTCGGGGTCAGGGTTCCTACTCGAGCAGTACTTC	CASSSGSGFLLEQYF
.	TRBJ1-6	.	TRBV27	TGTGCCAGCAGTCCCACATGGAATTCACCCCTCCACTTT	CASSPTWNSPLHF
TRBD1	TRBJ1-6	few	TRBV28	TGTGCCAGCAGTTCGGACAGGCGGGTTTCACCCCTCCACTTT	CASSSDRRVSPLHF
.	TRBJ2-3	.	TRBV27	TGTGCCAGCGGAGTGGGAATGGACCCAGATACGCAGTATTTT	CASGVGMDPDTQYF
TRBD2	TRBJ2-3	few	TRBV11-2	TGTGCCAGCAGCTTACGGCGGGAGAATACGCAGTATTTT	CASSLRRENTQYF
TRBD2	TRBJ2-3	.	TRBV5-1	TGCGCCAGCAGCTTCGGACTAGCGGGAGATAGGACAGATACGCAGTATTTT	CASSFGLAGDRTDTQYF
.	TRBJ1-5	.	TRBV20-1	TGCAGTGCCGTTACAGGTGGAGCGAATCAGCCCCAGCATTTT	CSAVTGGANQPQHF
.	TRBJ2-5	.	TRBV20-1	TGCAGTGCTAGAGATCGCCAGGTTAGGGGAGAGACCCAGTACTTC	CSARDRQVRGETQYF